These 13 T cell receptor beta chains originate from one sample sequenced in a study of cytomegalovirus exposure and HLA in healthy donors. The study ran its PCR with 60 Vbeta and 13 Jbeta primers. Sequencing was performed with immunoSEQ multiplex PCR; in TCRdb, only in-frame clones are kept and a portion is missing. Of around 300,000 clones in the sample, 65% to 85% are singletons; the top ten hold approximately 2.3%. The sample was PBMCs. These receptor sequences come from a female donor in good health and CMV-seronegative.

The rearrangement uses TRBV11-2 and TRBJ1-6; D is uncertain. V dropped 4 bases and J dropped 9 bases, with 16 bases sitting between them. There are 15 residues in the CDR3. Germline loops: CDR1 SGHAT, CDR2 FQNNGV. This CDR3 reads CASSYRSGPGSPLHF. The CDR3 DNA follows: TGTGCCAGCAGCTATCGAAGCGGGCCTGGTTCACCCCTCCACTTT.

This chain links TRBV5-6 with TRBJ2-7; perhaps TRBD2 as D (5 bases). Germline V lookup: CDR1 SGHDT, CDR2 YYEEEE. Between the trimmed V and J ends, which lost 0 bases and 4 bases, there was a span of 5 bases. The CDR3 loop spans 12 amino acids. The chain's CDR3 is CASSLGGYEQYF. The CDR3 region has the DNA TGTGCCAGCAGCTTGGGAGGGTACGAGCAGTACTTC.

J is TRBJ1-1 and V is TRBV13, with 11 bases aligning to TRBD1. In germline, CDR1 is PRHDT, CDR2 FYEKMQ (reference sequence). Trimming at V came to 4 bases and at J to 1 base, leaving 14 bases not matched to a gene. The CDR3 is made up of 19 amino acids. The CDR3 sequence is CASSSRRSGTGGKNTEAFF. The CDR3, as DNA: TGTGCCAGCAGCTCCAGGAGGTCCGGGACAGGGGGTAAGAACACTGAAGCTTTCTTT. Filled out from reference TRBV13 and TRBJ1-1, the complete variable domain reads AAGVIQSPRHLIKEKRETATLKCYPIPRHDTVYWYQQGPGQDPQFLISFYEKMQSDKGSIPDRFSAQQFSDYHSELNMSSLELGDSALYFCASSSRRSGTGGKNTEAFFGQGTRLTVV.

The DNA of the CDR3 is TGTGCCAGCAGCTTGCCGGGACAGGGCTCCTACGAGCAGTACTTC. This encodes CASSLPGQGSYEQYF. The chain is built from TRBV5-6 and TRBJ2-5; 9 bases align to TRBD1. The J call may not be correct, given that the DNA end is closer to TRBJ2-7. The CDR3 covers 15 residues. The germline CDR1 and CDR2 sequences are SGHDT and YYEEEE.

The J gene is TRBJ1-6, the V gene TRBV2; 7 positions agree with TRBD1. Germline loops: CDR1 SNHLY, CDR2 FYNNEI. The CDR3 contains 12 residues. The V segment lost 10 bases and the J segment 5 bases; nucleotides outside the gene matches: 2. The CDR3 sequence is CATQGDNSPLHF. CDR3 coding DNA: TGTGCCACCCAGGGGGATAATTCACCCCTCCACTTT.

The chain recombines TRBV28 with TRBJ2-1, with D possibly matching TRBD2 (5 bases). CDR3 length: 17 amino acids. V lost 5 bases, J lost 6 bases, and 23 bases lay in between. Germline V CDR1 and CDR2: MDHEN, SYDVKM. For the CDR3, the DNA is TGTGCCAGCAGTCCGGGCGCATCGCGGGTTCAACTCAATGAGCAGTTCTTC. Encoded protein: CASSPGASRVQLNEQFF.

This chain links TRBV11-3 with TRBJ2-1, with 7 bases lining up with TRBD2. CDR1 and CDR2 (germline): SGHNT, YENEEA. Trimming cost V 4 bases and J 5 bases; bases outside gene matches: 11. The CDR3 covers 16 residues. The CDR3 reads CASSWGGGGPHNEQFF. The DNA of the CDR3 is TGTGCCAGCAGCTGGGGTGGGGGAGGGCCCCACAATGAGCAGTTCTTC.

This clone occurred a few times. The CDR3 bases are TGTGCCAGCAGTTACTCGGGCGGGCAACCCTATGGCTACACCTTC. Amino acids: CASSYSGGQPYGYTF. The rearrangement links TRBV6-5 to TRBJ1-2; D gene unclear. This CDR3 is built from 15 residues. Trimming left V 0 bases short and J 4 bases short, with 12 bases between. Germline V lookup: CDR1 MNHEY, CDR2 SVGAGI.

This clone was picked up a small number of times. This chain joins TRBV27 and TRBJ2-7; 10 bases are a match to TRBD2. In germline, CDR1 is MNHEY, CDR2 SMNVEV (reference sequence). The ends lost 3 bases at V and 6 bases at J; junction bases unmatched: 5. CDR3 length: 14 amino acids. The CDR3 sequence is CASSFLAGAIEQYF. The CDR3 DNA sequence: TGTGCCAGCAGTTTCCTAGCGGGAGCAATCGAGCAGTACTTC.

This clone was seen a single time. The J gene is TRBJ2-1, the V gene TRBV13, with 10 bases aligning to TRBD2. With V trimmed by 1 base and J by 9 bases, 9 bases remained unmatched. Per germline, CDR1 PRHDT and CDR2 FYEKMQ (reference sequence). The CDR3 consists of 16 residues. CDR3 bases: TGTGCCAGCAGCTTAGCATCCAGCGGGAGGGCTTCTGAGCAGTTCTTC. Its translation is CASSLASSGRASEQFF.

CDR3 residues: CASSPTISGLRAKNIQYF. Written as DNA, the CDR3 is TGTGCCAGCAGCCCGACAATCTCAGGGTTGAGGGCCAAAAACATTCAGTACTTC. This chain connects TRBV7-9 to TRBJ2-4; D might be TRBD1 (5 bases). The germline V gene encodes CDR1 SEHNR and CDR2 FQNEAQ (reference sequence). V was clipped by 5 bases and J by 1 base, with 21 bases between them. The CDR3 has 18 residues.

This clone appeared a few times. V and J are TRBV28 and TRBJ2-3, with 9 bases that match TRBD2. J was trimmed by 5 bases and V by 1 base; bases with no gene match: 10. The V gene's germline CDR1 is MDHEN and CDR2 SYDVKM. This CDR3 contains 17 residues. CDR3 sequence reads: CASSLSAGGPREDTQYF. CDR3 sequence (DNA): TGTGCCAGCAGTTTATCGGCGGGAGGGCCGAGAGAAGATACGCAGTATTTT. The variable domain in full, completed from reference TRBV28 and TRBJ2-3, reads DVKVTQSSRYLVKRTGEKVFLECVQDMDHENMFWYRQDPGLGLRLIYFSYDVKMKEKGDIPEGYSVSREKKERFSLILESASTNQTSMYLCASSLSAGGPREDTQYFGPGTRLTVL.

This chain connects TRBV12-5 to TRBJ1-1; the match to TRBD1 covers 8 bases. Germline lookup yields CDR1 LGHNT and CDR2 FRNRAP. This CDR3 contains 17 residues. V dropped 1 base and J dropped 2; count of bases not matched to a gene: 9. CDR3 loop: CASGLAGQGRFNTEAFF. For the CDR3, the DNA is TGTGCTAGTGGTTTGGCCGGACAGGGCCGTTTTAACACTGAAGCTTTCTTT. Together with reference TRBV12-5 and TRBJ1-1, the CDR3 gives the full variable domain: DARVTQTPRHKVTEMGQEVTMRCQPILGHNTVFWYRQTMMQGLELLAYFRNRAPLDDSGMPKDRFSAEMPDATLATLKIQPSEPRDSAVYFCASGLAGQGRFNTEAFFGQGTRLTVV.